The subject of this entry is one T cell receptor beta chain. As yet, its antigen is unknown. The data derive from a study of CD8 T cells in ankylosing spondylitis. Overall study results and limits: Researchers report that disease-linked clones proved CD8+ and relatively rare in peripheral blood.

V lost 4 bases, J lost 1 base, and 7 bases stayed unmatched. This CDR3 is built from 18 residues. From germline, CDR1 is SGHRS and CDR2 YFSETQ. Each CDR3 protein gets one entry after TCRdb re-called the 5' RACE reads with MiXCR. The table has some 30,000 distinct CDR3 sequences, roughly 7.9% seen once; the top ten hold about 10%. The sequencing input was blood, either unsorted or a sorted T cell fraction (not recorded which). This TCR was sampled from a male donor with ankylosing spondylitis or in good health (not recorded which). V usage is TRBV5-1 and J usage is TRBJ2-1; 14 bases match TRBD2. The CDR3, as DNA: TGCGCCAGCAGCGCTGGACTAGCGGGAGGACGATCCTACAATGAGCAGTTCTTC. Translating it yields CASSAGLAGGRSYNEQFF.